The 20 T cell receptor beta chains listed next were all sequenced from one sample in a study of PD-1 blockade in classical Hodgkin lymphoma. Produced via immunoSEQ multiplex PCR; TCRdb's table is partial and in-frame only. The sample has roughly 7,900 clones; around 78% are singletons. Time point defined: cycle 4 day 1 (C4D1), after about 6 weeks of nivolumab. Every patient experienced relapse after autologous stem cell transplantation, and brentuximab vedotin exposure varied. This sample comprised peripheral blood mononuclear cells (PBMCs), obtained before the fourth cycle of nivolumab. The receptors were sampled from a human donor with classical Hodgkin lymphoma.

The CDR3 region is CASSLVSDSYNEQFF. The CDR3 DNA reads as TGTGCCAGCAGCTTAGTGTCGGACAGTTACAATGAGCAGTTCTTC. The chain carries TRBV7-6 and TRBJ2-1, with a weak D call TRBD1 (6 bases). CDR1 and CDR2 from the germline V gene are SGHVS and FNYEAQ. V was trimmed by 1 base and J by 4 bases, leaving 11 bases between them. This CDR3 has 15 residues.

The chain recombines TRBV7-2 with TRBJ2-7, with D unresolved. CDR1 is SGHTA, CDR2 FQGNSA, per germline. CDR3 size: 16 residues. The V and J ends lost 2 bases and 2 bases respectively, with 16 bases between them. The CDR3 nucleotides are TGTGCCAGCAGCTTAAGGGTCGGGTTAGCTACCTACGAGCAGTACTTC. The encoded protein is CASSLRVGLATYEQYF. Based on the CDR3 plus reference TRBV7-2 and TRBJ2-7, the full variable domain is GAGVSQSPSNKVTEKGKDVELRCDPISGHTALYWYRQSLGQGLEFLIYFQGNSAPDKSGLPSDRFSAERTGGSVSTLTIQRTQQEDSAVYLCASSLRVGLATYEQYFGPGTRLTVT.

The J gene is TRBJ2-3, the V gene TRBV7-2; 15 bases are shared with TRBD2. Germline-derived CDR1 and CDR2 are SGHTA and FQGNSA. V shed 3 bases, J shed 7 bases, and the junction held 8 bases outside the gene matches. The CDR3 spans 17 residues. CDR3 DNA: TGTGCCAGCAGCTTGGGACTAGCGGGGGGCCGCGGTAATACGCAGTATTTT. Protein: CASSLGLAGGRGNTQYF.

The genes are TRBV29-1 and TRBJ1-3; D is possibly TRBD1 (5 bases). This CDR3 is 12 amino acids long. V gave up 2 bases and J gave up 4 bases, with 6 bases separating them. Germline V CDR1 and CDR2: SQVTM, ANQGSEA. In DNA form, the CDR3 reads TGCAGCGTTGAATGGGGGGGAAACACCATATATTTT. Amino acid sequence: CSVEWGGNTIYF.

V usage is TRBV9 and J usage is TRBJ2-3, with a tentative D call TRBD2 (6 bases). The CDR3 is 15 amino acids. Germline lookup yields CDR1 SGDLS and CDR2 YYNGEE. V gave up 3 bases and J gave up 0 bases, with 11 bases separating them. In DNA, the CDR3 is TGTGCCAGCAGCGCCGGGACTTTCAGCACAGATACGCAGTATTTT. It is translated as CASSAGTFSTDTQYF.

Points on this clone: At one of its ends the junction is not consistent with the germline gene, which may arise from a read error. The chain is built from TRBV5-1 and TRBJ2-5, with D tentatively TRBD1 or TRBD2 (5 bases each). This CDR3 contains 15 residues. Germline CDR1 SGHRS, CDR2 YFSETQ. This chain's CDR3 is CASSVGPPNQETRYF. The CDR3 coding sequence is TGCGCCAGCAGCGTGGGACCGCCTAACCAAGAGACCCGGTACTTC.

The V call is TRBV5-1, the J call TRBJ2-2; TRBD2 matches at 13 bases. After removal of 4 bases from V and 7 bases from J, the junction contained 7 bases not matched to a gene. Per germline, CDR1 SGHRS and CDR2 YFSETQ. The CDR3 loop spans 16 amino acids. CDR3 residues: CASSPGLAGAGGELFF. CDR3 DNA: TGCGCCAGCAGCCCTGGACTAGCGGGAGCAGGCGGGGAGCTGTTTTTT.

This chain uses TRBV10-3 with TRBJ2-7; the D gene is possibly TRBD1 (7 bases). Trimming pared 4 bases from V and 7 bases from J, leaving 17 bases between. The CDR3 runs to 14 residues. Germline V gene sequence: CDR1 ENHRY, CDR2 SYGVKD. DNA for the CDR3: TGTGCCATCAGTGCGACAGGGACCCGGGGGGAGCAGTACTTC. Translated, it gives CAISATGTRGEQYF.

This rearrangement joins TRBV6-1 to TRBJ2-6; the D gene is possibly TRBD2 (7 bases). Germline CDR1 and CDR2: MNHNS and SASEGT. This CDR3 has 18 amino acids. Trimming took off 4 bases at V and 0 bases at J, with 16 bases between the two ends. The CDR3 DNA reads as TGTGCCAGCAGTGGAGGGGGGGGCCGTATCTCTGGGGCCAACGTCCTGACTTTC. This gives the protein CASSGGGGRISGANVLTF.

The chain employs TRBV28 and TRBJ1-2; D not certain. CDR1 MDHEN and CDR2 SYDVKM come from the germline V gene. The CDR3 sequence is 14 residues long. Deletions cut 5 bases from V and 0 bases from J, with 10 bases between. CDR3 amino acids: CASSPGWANYGYTF. The CDR3 bases are TGTGCCAGCAGTCCTGGGTGGGCTAACTATGGCTACACCTTC.

The gene calls are TRBV5-1 and TRBJ1-1; possible D gene TRBD1, 6 bases. Deletions cut 4 bases from V and 1 base from J, with 26 bases between. The CDR3 is 19 amino acids. Germline V lookup: CDR1 SGHRS, CDR2 YFSETQ. The CDR3 sequence: CASSRSLPGDGRRNTEAFF. CDR3 in DNA: TGCGCCAGCAGCCGCAGTTTGCCAGGGGACGGGCGACGGAACACTGAAGCTTTCTTT.

This chain links TRBV7-6 with TRBJ2-7; D is unclear. The V gene lost 4 bases and the J gene lost 0 bases, with 10 bases spanning the gap. Per the germline V gene, CDR1 is SGHVS and CDR2 is FNYEAQ. The CDR3 contains 14 residues. CDR3 in amino acids: CASSWTATSYEQYF. CDR3 bases: TGTGCCAGCAGCTGGACGGCTACCTCCTACGAGCAGTACTTC.

This clone was seen a single time. The chain recombines TRBV6-5 with TRBJ2-5, with 9 nucleotides matching TRBD1. CDR3 length: 15 amino acids. The germline V gene has CDR1 MNHEY and CDR2 SVGAGI. Unmatched junction bases numbered 7, after V lost 6 bases and J lost 2 bases. The CDR3 DNA reads as TGTGCCAGCAGACCGGGACAGGGAGGGCAAGAGACCCAGTACTTC. This codes for CASRPGQGGQETQYF.

The chain combines TRBV5-1 with TRBJ2-3; 13 bases are shared with TRBD2. CDR3 length: 15 amino acids. CDR1 SGHRS and CDR2 YFSETQ come from the germline V gene. V lost 3 bases and J lost 4; bases outside the gene matches: 2. In nucleotides, the CDR3 is TGCGCCAGCAGCTCGGGACTAGCGGGGCCAGATACGCAGTATTTT. This codes for CASSSGLAGPDTQYF.

The CDR3 sequence: CASRQLTGRRGTDTQYF. As DNA, the CDR3 is TGTGCCAGCAGGCAATTAACAGGGAGGAGAGGCACAGATACGCAGTATTTT. This chain uses TRBV6-4 with TRBJ2-3, with D perhaps assigned TRBD1 or TRBD2 (6 bases each). V lost 6 bases to trimming and J lost 1 base, with 20 bases between them. CDR1 is MRHNA and CDR2 is SNTAGT in the germline V gene. The CDR3 consists of 17 residues.

The chain combines TRBV27 with TRBJ2-2; 11 bases match TRBD1. The junction had 7 bases not matched to a gene; V was cut back by 5 bases and J by 5 bases. This CDR3 is built from 16 residues. Per the germline V gene, CDR1 is MNHEY and CDR2 is SMNVEV (reference sequence). The CDR3 DNA follows: TGTGCCAGCAGTCCTCCGGGACAGGGGGTTACCGGGGAGCTGTTTTTT. Translated: CASSPPGQGVTGELFF.

V usage is TRBV9 and J usage is TRBJ2-7; 7 bases map to TRBD2. The junction had 10 bases not matched to a gene; V was cut back by 4 bases and J by 3 bases. The CDR3 consists of 15 residues. The V gene's germline CDR1 is SGDLS and CDR2 YYNGEE. CDR3 in DNA: TGTGCCAGCAGCCCCGGGGAGGGAAGGTTCTACGAGCAGTACTTC. Amino acid sequence: CASSPGEGRFYEQYF.

The chain recombines TRBV14 with TRBJ1-3; D remains unclear. V lost 0 bases, J lost 0 bases, and 18 bases lay in between. The CDR3 runs 19 residues. Germline V gene data show CDR1 as SGHDN and CDR2 as FVKESK. CDR3 protein: CASSQEWPGGRLSGNTIYF. DNA for the CDR3: TGTGCCAGCAGCCAAGAATGGCCGGGCGGCAGACTCTCTGGAAACACCATATATTTT. Full variable domain (remainder filled in from reference TRBV14 and TRBJ1-3): EAGVTQFPSHSVIEKGQTVTLRCDPISGHDNLYWYRRVMGKEIKFLLHFVKESKQDESGMPNNRFLAERTGGTYSTLKVQPAELEDSGVYFCASSQEWPGGRLSGNTIYFGEGSWLTVV.

The V and J genes are TRBV6-6 and TRBJ2-7; D unresolved. Trimming shortened V by 0 bases and J by 0 bases, and 9 bases separated the two germline ends. Germline V gives CDR1 MNHNY, CDR2 SVGAGI (reference sequence). The CDR3 extends over 15 amino acids. The CDR3 nucleotides are TGTGCCAGCAGTTACTCGGGCGGACGCTCCTACGAGCAGTACTTC. This codes for CASSYSGGRSYEQYF.

The chain is built from TRBV2 and TRBJ1-6; the D is unclear. The CDR3 extends over 17 amino acids. V was shortened by 0 bases and J by 0 bases, with 9 bases between the two germline ends. Per the germline V gene, CDR1 is SNHLY and CDR2 is FYNNEI. DNA for the CDR3: TGTGCCAGCAGTGAAGCTTGGAGAAACTCCTATAATTCACCCCTCCACTTT. As protein: CASSEAWRNSYNSPLHF.